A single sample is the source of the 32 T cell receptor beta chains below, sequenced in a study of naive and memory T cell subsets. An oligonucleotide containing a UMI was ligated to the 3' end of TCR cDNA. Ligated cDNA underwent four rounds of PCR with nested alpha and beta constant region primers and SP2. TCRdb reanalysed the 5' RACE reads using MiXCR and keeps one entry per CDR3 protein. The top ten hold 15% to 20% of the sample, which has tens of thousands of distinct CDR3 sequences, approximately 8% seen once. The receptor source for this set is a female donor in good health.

CDR3 nucleotide sequence: TGTGCCAGCCTTCAATTACCGGGACAGGGGAATCACGAGCAGTACTTC. This gives the protein CASLQLPGQGNHEQYF. This chain connects TRBV28 to TRBJ2-7; TRBD1 matches at 10 bases. This CDR3 has 16 residues. Trimming at V came to 8 bases and at J to 5 bases, leaving 15 bases not matched to a gene. Germline CDR1 is MDHEN and CDR2 is SYDVKM.

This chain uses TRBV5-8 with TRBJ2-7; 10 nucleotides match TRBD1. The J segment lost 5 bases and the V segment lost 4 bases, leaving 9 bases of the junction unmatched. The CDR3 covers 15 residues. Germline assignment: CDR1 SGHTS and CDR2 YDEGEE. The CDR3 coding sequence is TGTGCCAGCAGCATGGGGACAGGGGATTCTAACGAGCAGTACTTC. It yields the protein CASSMGTGDSNEQYF.

CDR3 bases: TGTGCCAGCAGTGCCTCTAGGGTTAGCTCCTACGAGCAGTACTTC. This codes for CASSASRVSSYEQYF. The gene calls are TRBV27 and TRBJ2-7; the D is unclear. The CDR3 is made up of 15 amino acids. The germline gives CDR1 MNHEY, CDR2 SMNVEV (reference sequence). The V end lost 5 bases, the J end lost 0 bases, and 14 bases lay between the germline ends.

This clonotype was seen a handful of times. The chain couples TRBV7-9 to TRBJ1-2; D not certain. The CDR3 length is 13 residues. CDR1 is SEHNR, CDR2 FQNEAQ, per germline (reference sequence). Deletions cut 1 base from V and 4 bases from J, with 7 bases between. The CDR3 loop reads CASSLGRTYGYTF. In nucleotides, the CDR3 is TGTGCCAGCAGCTTAGGACGGACCTATGGCTACACCTTC.

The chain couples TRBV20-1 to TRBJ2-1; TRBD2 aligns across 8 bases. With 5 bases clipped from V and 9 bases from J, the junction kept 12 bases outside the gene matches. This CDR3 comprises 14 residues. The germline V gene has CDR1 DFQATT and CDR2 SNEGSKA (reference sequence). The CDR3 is CSAGALAGGSEQFF. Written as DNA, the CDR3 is TGCAGTGCTGGGGCTTTGGCGGGGGGCAGTGAGCAGTTCTTC.

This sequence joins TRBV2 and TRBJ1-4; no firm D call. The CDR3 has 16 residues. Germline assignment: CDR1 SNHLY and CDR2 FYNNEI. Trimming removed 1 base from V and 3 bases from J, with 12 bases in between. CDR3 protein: CASSEVGSRPNEKLFF. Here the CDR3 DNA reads TGTGCCAGCAGTGAAGTGGGTTCGCGTCCTAATGAAAAACTGTTTTTT.

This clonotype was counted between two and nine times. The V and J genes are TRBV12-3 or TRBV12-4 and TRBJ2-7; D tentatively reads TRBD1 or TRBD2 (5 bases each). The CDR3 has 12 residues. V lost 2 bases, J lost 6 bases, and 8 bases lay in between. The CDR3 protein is CASSLLGREQYF. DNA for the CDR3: TGTGCCAGCAGTTTATTGGGACGCGAGCAGTACTTC.

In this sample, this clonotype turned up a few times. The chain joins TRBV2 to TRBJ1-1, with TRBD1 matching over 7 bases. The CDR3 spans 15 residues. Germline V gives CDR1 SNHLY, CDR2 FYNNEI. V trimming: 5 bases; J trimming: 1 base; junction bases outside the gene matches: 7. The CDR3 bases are TGTGCCAGCAGTTCGGCAGGGGGAAGGAACACTGAAGCTTTCTTT. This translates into CASSSAGGRNTEAFF.

The CDR3 sequence is CASSFGQGGGNEQFF. CDR3 nucleotides: TGTGCCAGCAGCTTCGGACAGGGAGGCGGCAATGAGCAGTTCTTC. The V call is TRBV7-3, the J call TRBJ2-1; 8 positions match TRBD1. J gave up 6 bases and V 3 bases, and 7 bases lay outside the gene matches. CDR1 and CDR2 (germline): SGHTA, FQGTGA. The CDR3 spans 15 residues.

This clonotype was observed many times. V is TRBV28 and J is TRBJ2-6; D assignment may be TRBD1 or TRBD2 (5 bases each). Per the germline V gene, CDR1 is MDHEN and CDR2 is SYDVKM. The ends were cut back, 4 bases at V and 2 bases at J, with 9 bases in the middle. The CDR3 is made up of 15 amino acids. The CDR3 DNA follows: TGTGCCAGCAGTTCGCAGGGAGCTGGGGCCAACGTCCTGACTTTC. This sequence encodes CASSSQGAGANVLTF.

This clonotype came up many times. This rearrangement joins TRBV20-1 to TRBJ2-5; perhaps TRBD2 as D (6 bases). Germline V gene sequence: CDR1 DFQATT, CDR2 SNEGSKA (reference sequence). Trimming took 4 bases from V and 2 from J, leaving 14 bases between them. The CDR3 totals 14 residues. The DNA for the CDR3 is TGCAGTGCTACTGGACTACAGATTCAAGAGACCCAGTACTTC. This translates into CSATGLQIQETQYF.

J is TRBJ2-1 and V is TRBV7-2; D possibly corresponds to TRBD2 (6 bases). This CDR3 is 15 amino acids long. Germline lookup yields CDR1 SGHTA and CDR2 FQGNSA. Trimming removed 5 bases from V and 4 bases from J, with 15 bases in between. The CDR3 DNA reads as TGTGCCAGCAGCCTCAACGGGGGAGGATACAATGAGCAGTTCTTC. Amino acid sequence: CASSLNGGGYNEQFF.

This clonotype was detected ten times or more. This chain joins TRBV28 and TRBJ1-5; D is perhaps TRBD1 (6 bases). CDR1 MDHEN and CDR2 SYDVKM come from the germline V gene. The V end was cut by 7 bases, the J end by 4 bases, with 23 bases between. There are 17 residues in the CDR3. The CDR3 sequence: CASTSHPVRGVNQPQHF. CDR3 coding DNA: TGTGCCAGCACGTCTCACCCAGTTAGGGGGGTTAATCAGCCCCAGCATTTT.

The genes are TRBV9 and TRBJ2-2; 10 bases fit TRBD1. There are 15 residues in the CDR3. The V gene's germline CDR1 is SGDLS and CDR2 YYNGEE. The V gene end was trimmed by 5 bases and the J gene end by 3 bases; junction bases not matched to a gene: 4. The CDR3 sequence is CASSGDRGYTGELFF. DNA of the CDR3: TGTGCCAGCAGTGGGGACAGGGGTTACACCGGGGAGCTGTTTTTT.

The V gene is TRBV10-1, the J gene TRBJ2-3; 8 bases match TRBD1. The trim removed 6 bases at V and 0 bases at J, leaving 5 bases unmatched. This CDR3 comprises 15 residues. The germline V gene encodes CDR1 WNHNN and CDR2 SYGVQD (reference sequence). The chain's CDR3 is CASSQTGGSTDTQYF. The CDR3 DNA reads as TGCGCCAGCAGCCAAACAGGGGGTAGCACAGATACGCAGTATTTT.

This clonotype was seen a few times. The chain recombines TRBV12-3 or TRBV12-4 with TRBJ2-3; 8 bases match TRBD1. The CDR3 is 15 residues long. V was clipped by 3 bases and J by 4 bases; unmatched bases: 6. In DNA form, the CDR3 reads TGTGCCAGCAGTTTGGGGCCAGGGGGCGCAGATACGCAGTATTTT. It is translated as CASSLGPGGADTQYF.

DNA for the CDR3: TGTGCCAGCAGTGATCAGGGCTATGGCTACACCTTC. Encoded protein: CASSDQGYGYTF. The V call is TRBV2, the J call TRBJ1-2; a weak D match, TRBD1 (5 bases). This CDR3 spans 12 amino acids. V was clipped by 3 bases and J by 4 bases, with 6 bases between them. Germline V gives CDR1 SNHLY, CDR2 FYNNEI. The variable domain in full, with the rest retrieved from reference TRBV2 and TRBJ1-2, is EPEVTQTPSHQVTQMGQEVILRCVPISNHLYFYWYRQILGQKVEFLVSFYNNEISEKSEIFDDQFSVERPDGSNFTLKIRSTKLEDSAMYFCASSDQGYGYTFGSGTRLTVV.

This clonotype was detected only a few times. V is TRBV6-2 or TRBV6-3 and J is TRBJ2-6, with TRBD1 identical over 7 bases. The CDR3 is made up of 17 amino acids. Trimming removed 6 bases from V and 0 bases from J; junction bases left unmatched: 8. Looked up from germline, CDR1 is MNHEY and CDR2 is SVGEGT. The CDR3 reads CASRKTGIFSGANVLTF. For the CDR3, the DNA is TGTGCCAGCAGGAAGACAGGGATTTTCTCTGGGGCCAACGTCCTGACTTTC.

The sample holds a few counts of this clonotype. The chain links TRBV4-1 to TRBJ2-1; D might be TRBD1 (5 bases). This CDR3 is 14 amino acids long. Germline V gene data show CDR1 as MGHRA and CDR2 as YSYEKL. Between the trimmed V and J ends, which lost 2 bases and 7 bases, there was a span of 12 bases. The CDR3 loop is CASSQPFRGNEQFF. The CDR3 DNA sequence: TGCGCCAGCAGCCAACCCTTTAGGGGTAATGAGCAGTTCTTC.

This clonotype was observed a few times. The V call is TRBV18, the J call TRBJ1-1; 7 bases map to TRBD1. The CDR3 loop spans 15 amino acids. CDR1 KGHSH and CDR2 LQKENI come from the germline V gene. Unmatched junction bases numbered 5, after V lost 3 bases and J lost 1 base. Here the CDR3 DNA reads TGTGCCAGCTCACCCCCAGGACAGGCGAACACTGAAGCTTTCTTT. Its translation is CASSPPGQANTEAFF.

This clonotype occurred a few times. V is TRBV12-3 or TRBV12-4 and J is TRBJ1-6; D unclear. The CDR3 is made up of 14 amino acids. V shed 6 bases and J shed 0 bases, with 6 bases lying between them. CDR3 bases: TGTGCCAGCAGACTGGGCTCCTATAATTCACCCCTCCACTTT. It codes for CASRLGSYNSPLHF.

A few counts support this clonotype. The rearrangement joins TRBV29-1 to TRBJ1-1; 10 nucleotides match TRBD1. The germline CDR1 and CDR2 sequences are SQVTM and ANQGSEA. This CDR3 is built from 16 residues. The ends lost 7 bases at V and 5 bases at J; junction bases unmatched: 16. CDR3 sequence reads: CSGKDRGRGVGTEAFF. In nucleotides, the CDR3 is TGCAGCGGTAAAGACAGGGGGCGCGGGGTTGGTACTGAAGCTTTCTTT.

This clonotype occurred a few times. The CDR3, as DNA: TGTGCCAGCAGTTTAGTTGGAGGGACAGGGTTTTATAGCAATCAGCCCCAGCATTTT. It codes for CASSLVGGTGFYSNQPQHF. The chain links TRBV12-3 or TRBV12-4 to TRBJ1-5, with 9 bases fitting TRBD1. The CDR3 covers 19 residues. V shed 1 base, J shed 0 bases, and the junction held 10 bases outside the gene matches.

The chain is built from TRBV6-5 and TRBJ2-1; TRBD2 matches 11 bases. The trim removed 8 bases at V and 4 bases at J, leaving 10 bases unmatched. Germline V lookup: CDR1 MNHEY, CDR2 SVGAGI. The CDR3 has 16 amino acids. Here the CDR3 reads CASRLTGTSGYNEQFF. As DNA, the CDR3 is TGTGCCAGCCGCCTCACCGGGACTAGCGGTTACAATGAGCAGTTCTTC.

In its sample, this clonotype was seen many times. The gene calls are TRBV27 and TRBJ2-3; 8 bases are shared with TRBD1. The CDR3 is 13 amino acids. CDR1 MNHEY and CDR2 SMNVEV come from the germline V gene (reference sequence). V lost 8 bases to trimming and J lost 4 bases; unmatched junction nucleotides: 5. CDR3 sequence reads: CASGQGTPDTQYF. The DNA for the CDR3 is TGTGCCAGCGGACAGGGAACCCCAGATACGCAGTATTTT.

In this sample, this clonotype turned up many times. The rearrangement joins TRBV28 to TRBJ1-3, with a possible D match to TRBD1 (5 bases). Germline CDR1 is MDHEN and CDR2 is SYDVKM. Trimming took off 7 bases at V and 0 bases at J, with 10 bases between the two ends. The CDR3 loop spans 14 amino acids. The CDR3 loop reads CASKQTDSGNTIYF. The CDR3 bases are TGTGCCAGCAAACAGACAGACTCTGGAAACACCATATATTTT.

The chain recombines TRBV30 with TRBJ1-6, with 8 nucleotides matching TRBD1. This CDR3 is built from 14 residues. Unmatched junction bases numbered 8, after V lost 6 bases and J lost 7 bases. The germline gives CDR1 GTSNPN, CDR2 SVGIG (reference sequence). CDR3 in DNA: TGTGCCTGCCCTGTTGGACAGGGAAATTCACCCCTCCACTTT. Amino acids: CACPVGQGNSPLHF.

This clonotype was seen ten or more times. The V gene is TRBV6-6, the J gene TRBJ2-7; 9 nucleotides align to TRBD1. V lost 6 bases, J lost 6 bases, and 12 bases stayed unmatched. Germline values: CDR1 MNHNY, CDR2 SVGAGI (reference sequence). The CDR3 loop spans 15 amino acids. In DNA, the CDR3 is TGTGCCAGCAGATTCCCGGGACAGGGTGGTCGCGAGCAGTACTTC. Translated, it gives CASRFPGQGGREQYF.

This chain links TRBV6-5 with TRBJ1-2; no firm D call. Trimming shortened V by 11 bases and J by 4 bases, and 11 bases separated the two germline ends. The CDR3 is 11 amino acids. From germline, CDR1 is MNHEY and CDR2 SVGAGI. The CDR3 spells CASLGSYGYTF. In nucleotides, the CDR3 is TGTGCCTCCCTAGGGAGCTATGGCTACACCTTC.

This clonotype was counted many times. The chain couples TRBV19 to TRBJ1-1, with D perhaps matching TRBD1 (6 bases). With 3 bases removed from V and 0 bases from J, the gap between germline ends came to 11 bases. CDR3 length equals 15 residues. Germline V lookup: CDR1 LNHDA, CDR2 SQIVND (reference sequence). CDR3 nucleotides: TGTGCCAGTAGTATTTTCAGGGGCATGAACACTGAAGCTTTCTTT. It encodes CASSIFRGMNTEAFF.

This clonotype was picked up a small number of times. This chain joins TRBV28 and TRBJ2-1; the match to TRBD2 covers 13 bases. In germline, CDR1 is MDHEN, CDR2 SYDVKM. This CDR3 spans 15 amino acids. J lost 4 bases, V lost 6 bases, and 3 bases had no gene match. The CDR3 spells CASRLLAGGYNEQFF. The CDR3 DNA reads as TGTGCCAGCAGATTACTAGCGGGAGGGTACAATGAGCAGTTCTTC.

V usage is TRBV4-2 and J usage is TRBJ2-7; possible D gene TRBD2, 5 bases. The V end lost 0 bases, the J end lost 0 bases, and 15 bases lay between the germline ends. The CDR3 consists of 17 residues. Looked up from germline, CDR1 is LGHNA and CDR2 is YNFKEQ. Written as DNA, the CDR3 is TGTGCCAGCAGCCAAGATTGGCCAGCGGAGAGCTCCTACGAGCAGTACTTC. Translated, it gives CASSQDWPAESSYEQYF.